Given below is one T cell receptor (beta chain) in context. These data originate in a study of control samples from healthy donors and cancer patients. Method: immunoSEQ multiplex PCR; TCRdb's copy keeps in-frame clones and lacks some. Found here are some 130,000 clones, approximately 91% of them singletons; the top ten hold just over 8.5%. There are 15 residues in the CDR3. Looked up from germline, CDR1 is MGHDK and CDR2 is SYGVNS. Trimming took off 1 base at V and 8 bases at J, with 14 bases between the two ends. Input material: blood. This TCR was recovered from a woman in her thirties in good health. This chain joins TRBV25-1 and TRBJ2-2; a weak D match, TRBD2 (7 bases). The CDR3 DNA sequence: TGTGCCAGCAGTGAATCGACCAGCGGGACAGGGGAGCTGTTTTTT. It translates to CASSESTSGTGELFF.